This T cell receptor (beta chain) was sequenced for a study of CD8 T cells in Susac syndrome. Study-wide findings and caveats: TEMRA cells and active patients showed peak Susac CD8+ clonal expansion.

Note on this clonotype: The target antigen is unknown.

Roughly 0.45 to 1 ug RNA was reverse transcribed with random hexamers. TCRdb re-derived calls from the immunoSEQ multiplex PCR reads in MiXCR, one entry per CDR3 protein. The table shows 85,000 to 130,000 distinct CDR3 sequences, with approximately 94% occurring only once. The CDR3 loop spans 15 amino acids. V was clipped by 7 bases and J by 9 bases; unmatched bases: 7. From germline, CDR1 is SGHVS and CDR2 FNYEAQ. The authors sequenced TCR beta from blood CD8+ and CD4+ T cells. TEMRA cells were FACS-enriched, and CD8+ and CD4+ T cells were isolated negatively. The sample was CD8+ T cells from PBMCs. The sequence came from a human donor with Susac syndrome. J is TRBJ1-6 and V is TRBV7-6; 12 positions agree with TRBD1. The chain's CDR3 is CASTSEGQGASPLHF. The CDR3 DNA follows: TGTGCCAGCACCTCTGAGGGACAGGGGGCTTCACCCCTCCACTTT.